The next 7 T cell receptor beta chains were all read from a single sample in a study of CD8 T cells in Susac syndrome. RNA, at roughly 0.45 to 1 ug, was reverse transcribed with random hexamers. MiXCR was run by TCRdb on the immunoSEQ multiplex PCR reads, yielding one entry per CDR3 protein. The sample carries about 180,000 distinct CDR3 sequences, 90% to 95% recorded once. Specimen: CD4+ T cells from PBMCs. The receptors stem from a human donor with Susac syndrome.

This clonotype was seen a few times. The chain has TRBV11-2 and TRBJ2-5; D unresolved. The CDR3 runs to 12 residues. Germline V CDR1 and CDR2: SGHAT, FQNNGV. V gave up 5 bases and J gave up 4 bases, with 8 bases separating them. The CDR3 reads CASSLRRETQYF. The DNA of the CDR3 is TGTGCCAGCAGCCTCAGGAGAGAGACCCAGTACTTC.

The rearrangement uses TRBV25-1 and TRBJ1-2, with 9 bases aligning to TRBD1. Germline CDR1 reads MGHDK; CDR2 reads SYGVNS. This CDR3 is built from 13 residues. Trimming cost V 7 bases and J 4 bases; bases outside gene matches: 4. CDR3 in DNA: TGTGCCAGCACGGACAGGGGTAGCTATGGCTACACCTTC. Translation: CASTDRGSYGYTF.

The V gene is TRBV9, the J gene TRBJ2-1; 10 bases fit TRBD2. The CDR3 runs 18 residues. V lost 1 base to trimming and J lost 0 bases; unmatched junction nucleotides: 7. The germline V gene encodes CDR1 SGDLS and CDR2 YYNGEE. The CDR3 here is CASSVFSGGWSSYNEQFF. DNA of the CDR3: TGTGCCAGCAGCGTATTTAGCGGGGGGTGGAGCTCCTACAATGAGCAGTTCTTC.

V is TRBV29-1 and J is TRBJ1-2; tentative D call: TRBD1 (6 bases). Germline values: CDR1 SQVTM, CDR2 ANQGSEA. The V gene lost 3 bases and the J gene lost 6 bases, with 11 bases spanning the gap. The CDR3 covers 12 residues. The CDR3 DNA follows: TGCAGCGTTGATCTGGGGGCAAATGGCTACACCTTC. It specifies CSVDLGANGYTF.

The chain has TRBV14 and TRBJ1-2; unclear D gene. V was shortened by 4 bases and J by 3 bases, with 12 bases between the two germline ends. Germline loops: CDR1 SGHDN, CDR2 FVKESK. The CDR3 sequence is 14 residues long. This CDR3 reads CASSLSGNHYGYTF. Written as DNA, the CDR3 is TGTGCCAGCAGCCTATCGGGAAACCACTATGGCTACACCTTC.

DNA for the CDR3: TGTGCCAGCAGTTACTCATCCAGGTCTGGAGAGACCCAGTACTTC. It translates to CASSYSSRSGETQYF. The rearrangement uses TRBV6-6 and TRBJ2-5, with D unclear. The CDR3 is made up of 15 amino acids. Between the trimmed V and J ends, which lost 0 bases and 4 bases, there was a span of 12 bases. Germline CDR1 is MNHNY and CDR2 is SVGAGI (reference sequence).

The CDR3 DNA reads as TGTGCCAGTAGCGGCGACAAACAGGGGCCCAGTGGTGGCTACACCTTC. The encoded protein is CASSGDKQGPSGGYTF. The chain links TRBV19 to TRBJ1-2; 7 nucleotides align to TRBD1. CDR3 length: 16 amino acids. The V segment lost 6 bases and the J segment 7 bases; nucleotides outside the gene matches: 17. CDR1 is LNHDA and CDR2 is SQIVND in the germline V gene (reference sequence).